This T cell receptor (beta chain) emerged from a study of cytomegalovirus exposure and HLA in healthy donors. Vbeta (60) and Jbeta (13) primers were used in the PCR. Only in-frame clones appear in the TCRdb table, and some are missing; sequencing was by immunoSEQ multiplex PCR. The sample consists of hundreds of thousands of clones, approximately 70% of them appearing once. Germline trimming cut 5 bases from V and 7 bases from J; bases unmatched to any gene: 12. CDR3 length: 15 residues. Germline V gene lookup returns CDR1 SGHRS and CDR2 YFSETQ. The sample taken for sequencing was PBMCs. The V call is TRBV5-1, the J call TRBJ2-1, with 7 positions matching TRBD1. The receptor was isolated from a man in his forties or fifties in good health and CMV-seropositive. The CDR3 DNA reads as TGCGCCAGCAGAACCCCAGAAGGCAGGGGGAATGAGCAGTTCTTC. Translating gives CASRTPEGRGNEQFF.